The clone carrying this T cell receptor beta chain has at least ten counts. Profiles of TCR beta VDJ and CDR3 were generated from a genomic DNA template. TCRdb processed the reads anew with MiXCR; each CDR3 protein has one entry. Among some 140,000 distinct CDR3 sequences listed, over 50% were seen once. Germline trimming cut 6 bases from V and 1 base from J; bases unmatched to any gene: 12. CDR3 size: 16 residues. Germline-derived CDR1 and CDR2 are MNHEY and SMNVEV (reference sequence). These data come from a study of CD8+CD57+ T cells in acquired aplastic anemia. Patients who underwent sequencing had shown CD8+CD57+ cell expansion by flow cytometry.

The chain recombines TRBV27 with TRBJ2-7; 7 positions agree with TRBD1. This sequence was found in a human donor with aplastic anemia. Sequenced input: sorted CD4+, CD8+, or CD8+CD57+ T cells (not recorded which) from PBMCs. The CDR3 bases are TGTGCCAGCAGGACCCCGGGCAGGGGGTTGTCCTACGAGCAGTACTTC. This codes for CASRTPGRGLSYEQYF.